This T cell receptor (beta chain) originates from a study of OX40 agonist ivuxolimab in advanced cancers. Across the whole study: Three patients showed partial responses: one hepatocellular carcinoma and two cutaneous melanoma cases. Study outcomes and limitations: On average, a greater number of expanded clones characterised CD8+ T cells relative to CD4+.

Sequencing used immunoSEQ multiplex PCR; TCRdb keeps in-frame clones, though not all of them. The sample yields tens of thousands of clones, about 85% seen once. If patients had autoimmune disease history or systemic immunosuppression, they were excluded. Peripheral blood came from all dose cohorts at three timepoints. Germline V gene sequence: CDR1 SGHRS, CDR2 YFSETQ. V shed 4 bases and J 1 base; nucleotides not matched to a gene: 8. The CDR3 is 16 residues long. On this clone itself: Its antigen is currently unknown.

The sequencing here drew on CD4+ or CD8+ T cells sorted from blood, taken in a trial of the OX40 agonist ivuxolimab. This sequence originates from an adult with an advanced solid tumor such as melanoma, head and neck, liver or kidney cancer. This chain joins TRBV5-1 and TRBJ2-1; 7 positions agree with TRBD2. CDR3: CASSPSAGESYNEQFF. In DNA form, the CDR3 reads TGCGCCAGCAGCCCGTCCGCGGGAGAGTCCTACAATGAGCAGTTCTTC.